These T cell receptor beta chains were read from a single sample in a study of T cells after yellow fever vaccination. TCRdb itself ran the 5' RACE reads through MiXCR, one entry per CDR3 protein. Among roughly 330,000 distinct CDR3 sequences, 3.5% to 4.5% were seen once, and the ten largest hold roughly a quarter. This sample comprised PBMCs, obtained 5 days after the yellow fever booster vaccination. The receptors were sampled from a man between 18 and 29 years old who received the YFV17D yellow fever vaccine. CDR3s include the opening cysteine and the closing phenylalanine or tryptophan. A clone size is listed for some rows: how often the clone was seen (once, few, many), or a class if it is expanded.

>TRBJ2-1|TRBV20-1|14|many
CSGPRRGAYNEQFF
>TRBJ1-4|TRBV5-1|14|many
CASSLGGVDEKLFF
>TRBJ1-3|TRBV9|14|many
CASSPPGAGNTIYF
>TRBJ2-3|TRBV5-1|14|many
CASSADSAGDTQYF
>TRBJ2-3|TRBV4-1|15|few
CASSQGPDNTDTQYF
>TRBJ1-2|TRBV28|15|few
CASSLTAFLGYGYTF
>TRBJ1-1|TRBV5-4|14|-
CASTRPGGITEAFF
>TRBJ2-7|TRBV2|14|few
CASSGGESTYEQYF
>TRBJ2-1|TRBV9|13|few
CASSVGLSGGQFF
>TRBJ2-1|TRBV5-1|8|many
CADNEQFF
>TRBJ2-2|TRBV29-1|13|-
CSVNAGGTGELFF
>TRBJ2-3|TRBV5-1|16|few
CASSPSGGWAADTQYF
>TRBJ1-5|TRBV20-1|15|-
CSARGDGGNNQPQHF
>TRBJ1-2|TRBV20-1|13|many
CSASKDRNYGYTF
>TRBJ2-7|TRBV6-2/TRBV6-3|11|few
CASTQFYEQYF
>TRBJ1-5|TRBV28|15|-
CASRAPGAGNQPQHF
>TRBJ2-5|TRBV18|13|-
CASSLLLKETQYF
>TRBJ2-5|TRBV5-1|14|many
CASSSQGGEETQYF
>TRBJ1-1|TRBV2|14|few
CATHQIVRNTEAFF
>TRBJ2-3|TRBV7-7|13|many
CASSQGLFDTQYF
>TRBJ2-5|TRBV5-1|15|few
CASSLAVGARETQYF
>TRBJ2-3|TRBV27|14|many
CASSRGPGADTQYF
>TRBJ1-2|TRBV5-8|14|few
CASSPRGRGGGYTF
>TRBJ2-1|TRBV6-5|16|few
CASSWGGTSGYNEQFF
>TRBJ2-3|TRBV6-5|16|many
CASTPYGGEYTDTQYF
>TRBJ1-1|TRBV20-1|14|-
CSARETGVDTEAFF
>TRBJ1-1|TRBV19|18|many
CASSSDTRDRGYGAEAFF
>TRBJ2-1|TRBV29-1|10|many
CSVAYNEQFF
>TRBJ1-6|TRBV2|16|-
CASSDERSSYNSPLHF
>TRBJ1-2|TRBV5-1|15|-
CASSLPSSGSYGYTF
>TRBJ2-5|TRBV7-9|13|many
CASSRQPQETQYF
>TRBJ1-5|TRBV20-1|14|many
CSARARASNQPQHF
>TRBJ2-4|TRBV5-1|14|few
CASSLGAEQNIQYF
>TRBJ1-4|TRBV27|18|-
CASSSLPVGPPTNEKLFF
>TRBJ2-7|TRBV15|15|-
CATSRDRTSSYEQYF
>TRBJ2-5|TRBV18|15|few
CASSPPSARGETQYF
>TRBJ2-5|TRBV14|15|many
CASSRIKGRVETQYF
>TRBJ1-2|TRBV3-1|15|many
CASSQGRAKPYGYTF
>TRBJ2-1|TRBV5-5|16|-
CASSGRGIRQYNEQFF
>TRBJ2-5|TRBV4-1|17|many
CASSSSGGLSPGETQYF
>TRBJ2-2|TRBV11-3|13|-
CASSFLARGELFF
>TRBJ1-2|TRBV7-9|14|-
CASSFGNANYGYTF
>TRBJ1-2|TRBV25-1|14|few
CASSDFPGGYGYTF
>TRBJ2-7|TRBV11-2|14|many
CASSLEGFSYEQYF
>TRBJ2-5|TRBV7-8|15|few
CASSFLTSTQETQYF
>TRBJ1-1|TRBV20-1|16|-
CSLPRTGGAEAPEAFF
>TRBJ1-2|TRBV4-3|15|many
CASSQETGTAYGYTF
>TRBJ2-5|TRBV12-3/TRBV12-4|12|many
CASSSTRETQYF
>TRBJ1-4|TRBV11-2|15|-
CASSPGTEINEKLFF
>TRBJ2-7|TRBV2|13|-
CASSEVPRGSQYF